A single sample gave rise to the 28 T cell receptor beta chains below, sequenced in a study of blood T cell repertoires in COVID-19. The method was immunoSEQ multiplex PCR; TCRdb's version includes in-frame clones alone and lacks a portion of them. The sample shows about 93,000 clones, 75% to 90% of them seen only once. Source material: peripheral blood. Receptors were obtained from a human donor with active COVID-19. The donor label of this sample is uncertain.

V is TRBV18 and J is TRBJ2-5, with 12 bases lining up with TRBD1. In germline, CDR1 is KGHSH, CDR2 LQKENI. The CDR3 sequence is 15 residues long. Trimming took 4 bases from V and 5 from J; bases not matched to a gene: 5. The CDR3 protein is CASSLGTGGSETQYF. The CDR3 DNA follows: TGTGCCAGCTCACTGGGGACAGGGGGCAGTGAGACCCAGTACTTC.

There are a few counts of this clone. The rearrangement joins TRBV3-1 (or the pseudogene TRBV3-2) to TRBJ1-2, with TRBD1 as a possible D gene (6 bases). Per germline, CDR1 LGHDT and CDR2 YNNKEL (reference sequence). V lost 3 bases to trimming and J lost 4 bases, with 15 bases between them. CDR3 length: 15 residues. The CDR3 sequence: CASSQNTGTVYGYTF. In nucleotides, the CDR3 is TGTGCCAGCAGCCAGAATACAGGGACGGTCTATGGCTACACCTTC.

The sample holds one count of this clone. V usage is TRBV7-3 and J usage is TRBJ2-3; TRBD2 aligns across 12 bases. There are 16 residues in the CDR3. The germline V gene has CDR1 SGHTA and CDR2 FQGTGA. V trimming: 4 bases; J trimming: 4 bases; junction bases outside the gene matches: 6. DNA for the CDR3: TGTGCCAGCAGCTCACTAGCGGGGGGTATGGCAGATACGCAGTATTTT. Its protein is CASSSLAGGMADTQYF. Complete variable domain (other parts from reference TRBV7-3 and TRBJ2-3): GAGVSQTPSNKVTEKGKYVELRCDPISGHTALYWYRQSLGQGPEFLIYFQGTGAADDSGLPNDRFFAVRPEGSVSTLKIQRTERGDSAVYLCASSSLAGGMADTQYFGPGTRLTVL.

This chain's CDR3 is CASSFMGANVLTF. CDR3 bases: TGTGCCAGCAGTTTTATGGGGGCCAACGTCCTGACTTTC. The chain joins TRBV6-2 or TRBV6-3 to TRBJ2-6; D call uncertain. The germline CDR1 and CDR2 sequences are MNHEY and SVGEGT. Trimming pared 4 bases from V and 4 bases from J, leaving 5 bases between. The CDR3 runs 13 residues.

This clone was detected a few times. This chain uses TRBV4-3 with TRBJ2-5; 13 nucleotides line up with TRBD2. The CDR3 is 17 amino acids. V shed 0 bases, J shed 5 bases, and the junction held 6 bases outside the gene matches. The germline V gene has CDR1 LGHNA and CDR2 YSLEER. DNA for the CDR3: TGCGCCAGCAGCCAAGATATGACTAGCGGGGGGAAGGAGACCCAGTACTTC. It yields the protein CASSQDMTSGGKETQYF.

This chain connects TRBV6-5 to TRBJ1-5, with no clear D. CDR1 is MNHEY, CDR2 SVGAGI, per germline. This CDR3 has 14 amino acids. The V end lost 0 bases, the J end lost 1 base, and 4 bases lay between the germline ends. Here the CDR3 DNA reads TGTGCCAGCAGTTACTCTGGCAGCAATCAGCCCCAGCATTTT. The encoded protein is CASSYSGSNQPQHF.

Only a few counts were recorded for this clone. This chain uses TRBV28 with TRBJ2-7; perhaps TRBD1 as D (5 bases). The germline gives CDR1 MDHEN, CDR2 SYDVKM. Trimming took off 8 bases at V and 3 bases at J, with 17 bases between the two ends. CDR3 size: 14 residues. Here the CDR3 DNA reads TGTGCCAGCGCTTCCGCAGGGCTCAACTACGAGCAGTACTTC. Protein sequence: CASASAGLNYEQYF. The entire variable domain, with the rest obtained from reference TRBV28 and TRBJ2-7, is as follows: DVKVTQSSRYLVKRTGEKVFLECVQDMDHENMFWYRQDPGLGLRLIYFSYDVKMKEKGDIPEGYSVSREKKERFSLILESASTNQTSMYLCASASAGLNYEQYFGPGTRLTVT.

This clone has a handful of counts. The rearrangement joins TRBV5-4 to TRBJ2-7; 7 bases map to TRBD1. This CDR3 has 15 amino acids. Germline V gene sequence: CDR1 SGHNT, CDR2 YYREEE (reference sequence). The V and J ends lost 4 bases and 3 bases, in that order; junction bases with no gene match: 10. The CDR3 sequence is CASSPRGQSGYEQYF. DNA for the CDR3: TGTGCCAGCAGCCCACGGGGACAGAGCGGCTACGAGCAGTACTTC.

This clone has only one observation. The V gene is TRBV6-5, the J gene TRBJ2-7; the D gene is possibly TRBD2 (5 bases). The germline V gene encodes CDR1 MNHEY and CDR2 SVGAGI. The CDR3 totals 14 residues. The V end was cut by 6 bases, the J end by 2 bases, with 14 bases between. CDR3 region: CASRVGSGTYEQYF. The DNA for the CDR3 is TGTGCCAGCAGAGTAGGGTCCGGGACCTACGAGCAGTACTTC.

Comments on this clone: Relative to the germline gene, one junction end is altered; a read error may explain this. The J gene is TRBJ1-2, the V gene TRBV29-1, with TRBD1 identical over 9 bases. CDR3 length: 13 residues. CDR1 and CDR2 (germline): SQVTM, ANQGSEA. The CDR3 protein is CSVQDRGWYGYTF. The CDR3 region has the DNA TGCAGCGTTCAAGACAGGGGGTGGTATGGCTACACCTTC.

This chain joins TRBV7-8 and TRBJ2-3; 10 bases align to TRBD2. The CDR3 has 19 amino acids. V was pared by 1 base and J by 0 bases, with 10 bases of the junction left unmatched. Per the germline V gene, CDR1 is SGHVS and CDR2 is FQNEAQ. Written as DNA, the CDR3 is TGTGCCAGCAGCTTAGGCGTTCTAGCGGGGGCCTCTAGCACAGATACGCAGTATTTT. Its translation is CASSLGVLAGASSTDTQYF.

This chain uses TRBV6-2 or TRBV6-3 with TRBJ1-5; D perhaps matches TRBD1 (6 bases). Trimming shortened V by 4 bases and J by 4 bases, and 17 bases separated the two germline ends. This CDR3 has 16 amino acids. The V gene's germline CDR1 is MNHEY and CDR2 SVGEGT. This CDR3 reads CASSSHRTDRNQPQHF. For the CDR3, the DNA is TGTGCCAGCAGTTCCCATCGGACAGACCGAAATCAGCCCCAGCATTTT.

V gene TRBV6-2 or TRBV6-3 combines with J gene TRBJ2-2; a possible D gene is TRBD2 (5 bases). This CDR3 is 17 amino acids long. CDR1 MNHEY and CDR2 SVGEGT come from the germline V gene. V was clipped by 2 bases and J by 0 bases, with 13 bases between them. The CDR3 sequence is CASSYVAGLTNTGELFF. Here the CDR3 DNA reads TGTGCCAGCAGTTACGTCGCCGGACTGACGAACACCGGGGAGCTGTTTTTT.

V usage is TRBV4-3 and J usage is TRBJ1-1; D gene uncertain. Germline V gene lookup returns CDR1 LGHNA and CDR2 YSLEER. There are 14 residues in the CDR3. V lost 0 bases, J lost 4 bases, and 9 bases lay in between. The DNA for the CDR3 is TGCGCCAGCAGCCAAGAGAAAGGGAGCACTGAAGCTTTCTTT. Its translation is CASSQEKGSTEAFF.

The J gene is TRBJ1-6, the V gene TRBV9; 8 nucleotides match TRBD1. From germline, CDR1 is SGDLS and CDR2 YYNGEE. V shed 3 bases, J shed 7 bases, and the junction held 6 bases outside the gene matches. CDR3 length: 15 amino acids. CDR3: CASSGGTGWNSPLHF. CDR3 DNA sequence: TGTGCCAGCAGCGGCGGGACAGGATGGAATTCACCCCTCCACTTT.

This chain joins TRBV7-2 and TRBJ1-1; D is undetermined. Trimming took off 0 bases at V and 5 bases at J, with 4 bases between the two ends. Germline loops: CDR1 SGHTA, CDR2 FQGNSA. This CDR3 comprises 12 residues. CDR3 loop: CASSLAGTEAFF. CDR3 sequence (DNA): TGTGCCAGCAGCTTAGCCGGGACTGAAGCTTTCTTT.

V is TRBV28 and J is TRBJ1-3, with D perhaps TRBD1 (5 bases). Germline CDR1 is MDHEN and CDR2 is SYDVKM. The germline V and J ends were trimmed by 2 bases and 5 bases, with 10 bases remaining between them. The CDR3 extends over 14 amino acids. The CDR3 bases are TGTGCCAGCAGTTTACAGGGAAAACGAAACACCATATATTTT. Translation gives CASSLQGKRNTIYF.

The rearrangement uses TRBV5-4 and TRBJ2-7; 7 bases line up with TRBD2. CDR1 SGHNT and CDR2 YYREEE come from the germline V gene (reference sequence). CDR3 length: 13 residues. The V gene end was trimmed by 4 bases and the J gene end by 2 bases; junction bases not matched to a gene: 3. CDR3 coding DNA: TGTGCCAGCAGCATGGGACTACCCTACGAGCAGTACTTC. Translating it yields CASSMGLPYEQYF.

This chain connects TRBV6-5 to TRBJ1-2; D remains ambiguous. V was trimmed by 2 bases and J by 3 bases, leaving 13 bases between them. CDR3 length: 15 amino acids. Germline CDR1 reads MNHEY; CDR2 reads SVGAGI. DNA for the CDR3: TGTGCCAGCAGTTACGAGGGCTTGATTGACTATGGCTACACCTTC. Residues: CASSYEGLIDYGYTF.

The chain has TRBV3-1 (or the pseudogene TRBV3-2) and TRBJ1-1, with 8 bases lining up with TRBD1. CDR1 and CDR2 (germline): LGHDT, YNNKEL (reference sequence). This CDR3 contains 14 residues. V was clipped by 4 bases and J by 1 base; unmatched bases: 2. CDR3 DNA: TGTGCCAGCAGCCCGGGACAGGAGAACACTGAAGCTTTCTTT. Protein product: CASSPGQENTEAFF.

This clone was seen just once. This chain uses TRBV5-4 with TRBJ2-1, with D perhaps TRBD2 (6 bases). With 0 bases removed from V and 2 bases from J, the gap between germline ends came to 15 bases. The length of the CDR3 is 17 residues. The V gene's germline CDR1 is SGHNT and CDR2 YYREEE (reference sequence). CDR3 DNA sequence: TGTGCCAGCAGCTTGGGGGGAGGCCGGGGTACCTACAATGAGCAGTTCTTC. This gives the protein CASSLGGGRGTYNEQFF. Full variable domain (rest looked up from reference TRBV5-4 and TRBJ2-1): ETGVTQSPTHLIKTRGQQVTLRCSSQSGHNTVSWYQQALGQGPQFIFQYYREEENGRGNFPPRFSGLQFPNYSSELNVNALELDDSALYLCASSLGGGRGTYNEQFFGPGTRLTVL.

The chain links TRBV19 to TRBJ2-7; TRBD1 is a possible D gene (6 bases). This CDR3 spans 14 amino acids. The germline V and J ends were trimmed by 5 bases and 0 bases, with 11 bases remaining between them. Germline V gene sequence: CDR1 LNHDA, CDR2 SQIVND (reference sequence). The CDR3 DNA reads TGTGCCAGTAGTGTCCGGGACATCTCCTACGAGCAGTACTTC. This translates into CASSVRDISYEQYF.

This chain links TRBV28 with TRBJ1-1, with 7 bases fitting TRBD1. This CDR3 contains 14 residues. CDR1 and CDR2 from the germline V gene are MDHEN and SYDVKM. J gave up 1 base and V 2 bases, and 1 base lay outside the gene matches. CDR3 in amino acids: CASSLRTGNTEAFF. In DNA form, the CDR3 reads TGTGCCAGCAGTTTACGGACAGGGAACACTGAAGCTTTCTTT. The full variable domain, its missing parts supplied by reference TRBV28 and TRBJ1-1, is DVKVTQSSRYLVKRTGEKVFLECVQDMDHENMFWYRQDPGLGLRLIYFSYDVKMKEKGDIPEGYSVSREKKERFSLILESASTNQTSMYLCASSLRTGNTEAFFGQGTRLTVV.

The chain joins TRBV28 to TRBJ1-2, with 10 bases fitting TRBD1. Germline CDR1 is MDHEN and CDR2 is SYDVKM. V was clipped by 4 bases and J by 7 bases; unmatched bases: 9. The CDR3 loop spans 15 amino acids. CDR3 region: CASSSPGQGIGGYTF. Here the CDR3 DNA reads TGTGCCAGCAGTTCCCCGGGACAGGGGATCGGTGGCTACACCTTC.

The chain carries TRBV15 and TRBJ2-3; TRBD2 matches at 13 bases. Unmatched junction bases numbered 6, after V lost 0 bases and J lost 0 bases. Per the germline V gene, CDR1 is LNHNV and CDR2 is YYDKDF (reference sequence). This CDR3 comprises 19 residues. CDR3 in amino acids: CATSRDGLAGDPSTDTQYF. The CDR3 DNA reads TGTGCCACCAGCAGAGATGGACTAGCGGGGGACCCTAGCACAGATACGCAGTATTTT.

This chain joins TRBV18 and TRBJ2-3; 8 bases fit TRBD2. V shed 3 bases and J 1 base; nucleotides not matched to a gene: 0. CDR1 is KGHSH, CDR2 LQKENI, per germline. CDR3 length: 14 residues. The chain's CDR3 is CASSPGGGTDTQYF. As DNA, the CDR3 is TGTGCCAGCTCACCCGGGGGGGGCACAGATACGCAGTATTTT.

The chain is built from TRBV6-2 or TRBV6-3 and TRBJ2-1, with 7 bases matching TRBD1. Per the germline V gene, CDR1 is MNHEY and CDR2 is SVGEGT. The CDR3 loop spans 17 amino acids. Trimming at V came to 4 bases and at J to 0 bases, leaving 9 bases not matched to a gene. The CDR3 region has the DNA TGTGCCAGCAGTTGGGAGACCGGGACAGCCTCCTACAATGAGCAGTTCTTC. Its protein is CASSWETGTASYNEQFF.

This clone was observed once. The chain links TRBV28 to TRBJ2-7; 8 nucleotides align to TRBD1. The CDR3 loop spans 15 amino acids. V lost 6 bases and J lost 3; bases outside the gene matches: 10. Germline V CDR1 and CDR2: MDHEN, SYDVKM. Here the CDR3 reads CASRISTGEFYEQYF. The CDR3 DNA reads as TGTGCCAGCAGGATATCGACAGGGGAATTCTACGAGCAGTACTTC.